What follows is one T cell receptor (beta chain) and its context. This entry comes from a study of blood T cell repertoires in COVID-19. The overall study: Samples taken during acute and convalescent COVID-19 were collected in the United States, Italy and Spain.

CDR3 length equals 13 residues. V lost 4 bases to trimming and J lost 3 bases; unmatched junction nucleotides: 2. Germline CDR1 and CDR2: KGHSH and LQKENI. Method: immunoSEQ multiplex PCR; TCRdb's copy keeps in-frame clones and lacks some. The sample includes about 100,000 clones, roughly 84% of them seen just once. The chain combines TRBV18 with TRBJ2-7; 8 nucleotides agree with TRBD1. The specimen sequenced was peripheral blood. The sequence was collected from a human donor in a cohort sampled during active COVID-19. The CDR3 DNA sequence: TGTGCCAGCTCACGAACAGGGGGCTACGAGCAGTACTTC. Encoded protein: CASSRTGGYEQYF.